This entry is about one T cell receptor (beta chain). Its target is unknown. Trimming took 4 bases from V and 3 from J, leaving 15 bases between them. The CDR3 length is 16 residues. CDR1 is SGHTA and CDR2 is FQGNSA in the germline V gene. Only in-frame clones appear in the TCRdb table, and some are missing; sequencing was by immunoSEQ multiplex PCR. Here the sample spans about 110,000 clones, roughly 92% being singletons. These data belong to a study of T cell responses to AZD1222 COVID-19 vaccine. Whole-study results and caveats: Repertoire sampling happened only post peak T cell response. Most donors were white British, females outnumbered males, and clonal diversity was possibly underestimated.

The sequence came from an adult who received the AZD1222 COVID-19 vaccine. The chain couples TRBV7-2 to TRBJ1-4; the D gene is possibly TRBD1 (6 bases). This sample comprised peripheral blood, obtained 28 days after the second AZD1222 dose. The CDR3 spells CASSSGWGQANEKLFF. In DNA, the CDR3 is TGTGCCAGCAGCTCAGGCTGGGGGCAAGCTAATGAAAAACTGTTTTTT.